This passage covers 9 T cell receptor beta chains from one sample sequenced in a study of blood T cell repertoires in COVID-19. The protocol was immunoSEQ multiplex PCR, while the TCRdb copy is restricted to in-frame clones and leaves out a portion. The sample carries 140,000 or so clones, approximately 82% recorded once. The source material was peripheral blood. The receptors here all came from a man aged 55 to 70 with active or convalescent COVID-19.

This chain connects TRBV19 to TRBJ2-1, with 8 bases aligning to TRBD1. V trimming: 3 bases; J trimming: 8 bases; junction bases outside the gene matches: 9. The CDR3 runs 15 residues. Germline V gene data show CDR1 as LNHDA and CDR2 as SQIVND (reference sequence). The CDR3 spells CASSIGQGARDEQFF. The CDR3 region has the DNA TGTGCCAGTAGTATTGGCCAGGGGGCGCGGGATGAGCAGTTCTTC.

V and J are TRBV4-1 and TRBJ1-2; 7 positions agree with TRBD1. Trimming cost V 5 bases and J 3 bases; bases outside gene matches: 3. CDR3 length: 13 amino acids. Germline CDR1 and CDR2: MGHRA and YSYEKL. CDR3 residues: CASSDRDYYGYTF. CDR3 DNA: TGCGCCAGCAGCGACAGGGATTACTATGGCTACACCTTC.

The chain links TRBV7-8 to TRBJ2-1, with 13 positions matching TRBD2. CDR1 is SGHVS, CDR2 FQNEAQ, per germline. The length of the CDR3 is 16 residues. The V and J ends lost 5 bases and 6 bases, in that order; junction bases with no gene match: 7. CDR3 coding DNA: TGTGCCAGCAGCGTCCTGGGACTAGCGGGGTCCAATGAGCAGTTCTTC. This translates into CASSVLGLAGSNEQFF.

The CDR3 is CASSPPGGNYGYTF. CDR3 coding DNA: TGTGCCAGCAGCCCCCCAGGAGGGAACTATGGCTACACCTTC. This chain uses TRBV11-3 with TRBJ1-2; no definite D call. Trimming stripped 5 bases from V and 2 bases from J, with 12 bases between. The CDR3 is made up of 14 amino acids. Per germline, CDR1 SGHNT and CDR2 YENEEA.

DNA of the CDR3: TGTGCCAGCAGCCTCCAGGGGGCTCTTAACAATGAGCAGTTCTTC. Translated: CASSLQGALNNEQFF. The genes are TRBV7-2 and TRBJ2-1, with 8 bases that match TRBD1. CDR3 length: 15 amino acids. Germline CDR1 SGHTA, CDR2 FQGNSA. The V gene end was trimmed by 5 bases and the J gene end by 5 bases; junction bases not matched to a gene: 8.

The chain carries TRBV28 and TRBJ1-1, with D perhaps TRBD1 (6 bases). V lost 3 bases and J lost 0, with 11 bases in between. CDR3 length: 15 amino acids. CDR1 and CDR2 (germline): MDHEN, SYDVKM. The DNA of the CDR3 is TGTGCCAGCAGTTTTTTAGGGGGAATGAACACTGAAGCTTTCTTT. Translation gives CASSFLGGMNTEAFF.

The CDR3 DNA reads TGTGCCAGCAGTTTTACAGATTCTACTAGCTATGGCTACACCTTC. Its protein product is CASSFTDSTSYGYTF. The rearrangement joins TRBV2 to TRBJ1-2, with no clear D. Per the germline V gene, CDR1 is SNHLY and CDR2 is FYNNEI. Trimming left V 5 bases short and J 4 bases short, with 17 bases between. CDR3 length: 15 amino acids.

The rearrangement joins TRBV7-9 to TRBJ2-1; D possibly corresponds to TRBD2 (6 bases). The germline V gene has CDR1 SEHNR and CDR2 FQNEAQ (reference sequence). Deletions cut 5 bases from V and 6 bases from J, with 20 bases between. The CDR3 spans 16 residues. CDR3 region: CASSAGWASLTNEQFF. In DNA form, the CDR3 reads TGTGCCAGCAGCGCGGGGTGGGCTAGCCTTACCAATGAGCAGTTCTTC.

The chain links TRBV29-1 to TRBJ1-1, with 9 bases fitting TRBD1. From germline, CDR1 is SQVTM and CDR2 ANQGSEA. This CDR3 has 14 amino acids. Trimming took 1 base from V and 6 from J; bases not matched to a gene: 6. The CDR3 DNA follows: TGCAGCGTTGAAGGTCCGGACAGGGGCCCTGAAGCTTTCTTT. Translation: CSVEGPDRGPEAFF.